The 32 T cell receptor beta chains reported below all come from one sample, sequenced in a study of OX40 agonist ivuxolimab in advanced cancers. Libraries were made using the immunoSEQ multiplex PCR assay. The table was pulled from immuneACCESS by TCRdb, which kept in-frame rearrangements only. Such tables lose some clones; where checked, under half of the loss comes from unresolved V genes, and the rest has no known cause. The sample table lists some 86,000 clones, about 90% of them with a count of one. The ten top clones hold more than 5.5% of the sample. This sample comprised CD4+ or CD8+ T cells sorted from blood, obtained in a trial of the OX40 agonist ivuxolimab. These receptors were obtained from an adult with an advanced solid tumor such as melanoma, head and neck, liver or kidney cancer.

This rearrangement joins TRBV5-1 to TRBJ2-7; a weak D match, TRBD2 (6 bases). Germline V gene data show CDR1 as SGHRS and CDR2 as YFSETQ. This CDR3 is built from 12 residues. The V end was cut by 0 bases, the J end by 6 bases, with 7 bases between. CDR3 coding DNA: TGCGCCAGCAGCTTGGTGGGAGGCGAGCAGTACTTC. It codes for CASSLVGGEQYF. Based on the CDR3 plus reference TRBV5-1 and TRBJ2-7, the full variable domain is KAGVTQTPRYLIKTRGQQVTLSCSPISGHRSVSWYQQTPGQGLQFLFEYFSETQRNKGNFPGRFSGRQFSNSRSEMNVSTLELGDSALYLCASSLVGGEQYFGPGTRLTVT.

The chain has TRBV19 and TRBJ1-2, with 10 bases aligning to TRBD1. Germline CDR1 and CDR2: LNHDA and SQIVND (reference sequence). V lost 5 bases and J lost 2; bases outside the gene matches: 5. The CDR3 extends over 15 amino acids. CDR3 loop: CASSFRTGGNYGYTF. The CDR3 bases are TGTGCCAGTAGTTTCCGGACAGGGGGAAACTATGGCTACACCTTC.

This clone was seen only once. The gene calls are TRBV6-1 and TRBJ2-3, with 7 positions matching TRBD1. The CDR3 has 13 residues. Germline V gene lookup returns CDR1 MNHNS and CDR2 SASEGT. Trimming cost V 3 bases and J 4 bases; bases outside gene matches: 1. CDR3 sequence: CASSEQGADTQYF. CDR3 DNA: TGTGCCAGCAGTGAGCAGGGGGCAGATACGCAGTATTTT.

This sequence joins TRBV7-2 and TRBJ1-2, with unresolved D. CDR3 length equals 15 residues. The ends were cut back, 3 bases at V and 4 bases at J, with 15 bases in the middle. Germline values: CDR1 SGHTA, CDR2 FQGNSA. CDR3 nucleotides: TGTGCCAGCAGCTTTATAGGACGGGGAGGCTATGGCTACACCTTC. Its translation is CASSFIGRGGYGYTF.

The chain joins TRBV9 to TRBJ2-3; no clear D gene. Trimming pared 0 bases from V and 9 bases from J, leaving 8 bases between. The length of the CDR3 is 12 residues. Germline V gene data show CDR1 as SGDLS and CDR2 as YYNGEE. Written as DNA, the CDR3 is TGTGCCAGCAGCGTAGGTCCGATGACGCAGTATTTT. Translated: CASSVGPMTQYF.

The chain joins TRBV29-1 to TRBJ1-5; D is possibly TRBD1 (5 bases). The V gene's germline CDR1 is SQVTM and CDR2 ANQGSEA. The CDR3 has 13 amino acids. V lost 0 bases and J 5 bases, leaving 8 bases between the germline ends. The chain's CDR3 is CSVEEGGDQPQHF. The CDR3 DNA reads as TGCAGCGTTGAAGAGGGGGGAGATCAGCCCCAGCATTTT.

The rearrangement joins TRBV27 to TRBJ2-1; D remains ambiguous. Germline CDR1 reads MNHEY; CDR2 reads SMNVEV (reference sequence). Trimming stripped 0 bases from V and 0 bases from J, with 12 bases between. CDR3 length equals 17 residues. The CDR3 sequence is CASSLSSQINSYNEQFF. The CDR3 DNA reads TGTGCCAGCAGTTTATCGTCACAGATTAACTCCTACAATGAGCAGTTCTTC.

The chain recombines TRBV5-1 with TRBJ2-2; D unclear. The CDR3 totals 14 residues. The germline CDR1 and CDR2 sequences are SGHRS and YFSETQ. Trimming left V 3 bases short and J 1 base short, with 7 bases between. The CDR3 loop is CASSWNRNTGELFF. The DNA of the CDR3 is TGCGCCAGCAGCTGGAACAGGAACACCGGGGAGCTGTTTTTT.

CDR3 sequence (DNA): TGTGCCAGTAGTATAGGCTTTGGGCGTTTAAGCTCCTACAATGAGCAGTTCTTC. Translated: CASSIGFGRLSSYNEQFF. The genes are TRBV19 and TRBJ2-1; D unclear. The germline CDR1 and CDR2 sequences are LNHDA and SQIVND (reference sequence). V lost 1 base to trimming and J lost 0 bases, with 16 bases between them. This CDR3 has 18 residues.

The V and J genes are TRBV7-9 and TRBJ2-5, with 7 nucleotides matching TRBD2. With 2 bases clipped from V and 4 bases from J, the junction kept 10 bases outside the gene matches. Germline V gives CDR1 SEHNR, CDR2 FQNEAQ (reference sequence). The CDR3 totals 16 residues. This chain's CDR3 is CASSLFSRGDLETQYF. Here the CDR3 DNA reads TGTGCCAGCAGCTTATTTAGCCGGGGGGATCTAGAGACCCAGTACTTC.

J is TRBJ2-7 and V is TRBV19; D may be TRBD1 or TRBD2 (5 bases each). The germline V gene encodes CDR1 LNHDA and CDR2 SQIVND (reference sequence). The CDR3 has 12 residues. The V gene lost 4 bases and the J gene lost 6 bases, with 10 bases spanning the gap. In DNA form, the CDR3 reads TGTGCCAGTAGTACGCAGGGACGCGAGCAGTACTTC. It translates to CASSTQGREQYF.

The rearrangement joins TRBV28 to TRBJ2-1, with a tentative D call TRBD1 (6 bases). Germline CDR1 is MDHEN and CDR2 is SYDVKM. This CDR3 spans 15 amino acids. Between the trimmed V and J ends, which lost 3 bases and 7 bases, there was a span of 16 bases. The CDR3 nucleotides read TGTGCCAGCAGTTTTGATCGGCAGGGGATAAATGAGCAGTTCTTC. Protein: CASSFDRQGINEQFF.

The V call is TRBV30, the J call TRBJ1-1; D gene uncertain. The V gene lost 3 bases and the J gene lost 0 bases, with 8 bases spanning the gap. The CDR3 totals 13 residues. Germline V gene lookup returns CDR1 GTSNPN and CDR2 SVGIG (reference sequence). The CDR3 reads CAWSPNLNTEAFF. CDR3 in DNA: TGTGCCTGGAGCCCTAACCTGAACACTGAAGCTTTCTTT.

V is TRBV10-2 and J is TRBJ1-1, with D possibly matching TRBD1 (5 bases). Germline assignment: CDR1 WSHSY and CDR2 SAAADI. V was clipped by 7 bases and J by 2 bases, with 11 bases between them. The CDR3 is 13 residues long. This CDR3 reads CASTQGGNTEAFF. DNA of the CDR3: TGCGCCAGCACCCAGGGCGGAAACACTGAAGCTTTCTTT.

V gene TRBV7-2 combines with J gene TRBJ2-5; possibly TRBD1 for D (6 bases). Trimming took 6 bases from V and 4 from J, leaving 12 bases between them. This CDR3 is 13 amino acids long. In germline, CDR1 is SGHTA, CDR2 FQGNSA. The CDR3 nucleotides read TGTGCCAGCAGTCCACCCAGGGGAGAGACCCAGTACTTC. Translated, it gives CASSPPRGETQYF.

The chain couples TRBV6-5 to TRBJ2-2; D is perhaps TRBD1 or TRBD2 (5 bases each). This CDR3 has 14 residues. Deletions cut 6 bases from V and 7 bases from J, with 15 bases between. CDR1 and CDR2 from the germline V gene are MNHEY and SVGAGI. CDR3 DNA: TGTGCCAGCAGAAGTGGGACCATCGGCGGGGAGCTGTTTTTT. It is translated as CASRSGTIGGELFF.

V gene TRBV19 combines with J gene TRBJ2-1; the D is unclear. The V end was cut by 3 bases, the J end by 5 bases, with 8 bases between. CDR1 is LNHDA and CDR2 is SQIVND in the germline V gene (reference sequence). CDR3 length: 13 residues. In DNA form, the CDR3 reads TGTGCCAGTAGTATTTGGACGGACAATGAGCAGTTCTTC. Amino acids: CASSIWTDNEQFF.

The chain employs TRBV6-6 and TRBJ1-4; D might be TRBD1 (5 bases). This CDR3 spans 15 amino acids. Trimming left V 0 bases short and J 7 bases short, with 12 bases between. Germline lookup yields CDR1 MNHNY and CDR2 SVGAGI (reference sequence). The CDR3, as DNA: TGTGCCAGCAGTTACTCGGGGGGAGGCAGTGAAAAACTGTTTTTT. Protein product: CASSYSGGGSEKLFF.

The chain employs TRBV5-4 and TRBJ2-7, with 12 bases that match TRBD2. Per germline, CDR1 SGHNT and CDR2 YYREEE (reference sequence). The CDR3 runs to 15 residues. Trimming removed 0 bases from V and 3 bases from J; junction bases left unmatched: 1. The CDR3 loop reads CASSLGLAGDYEQYF. The DNA of the CDR3 is TGTGCCAGCAGCTTGGGACTAGCGGGGGACTACGAGCAGTACTTC.

The chain employs TRBV4-2 and TRBJ2-1, with 10 positions matching TRBD2. Trimming cost V 3 bases and J 3 bases; bases outside gene matches: 5. The CDR3 extends over 16 amino acids. Germline lookup yields CDR1 LGHNA and CDR2 YNFKEQ. CDR3: CASSQIGTSVYNEQFF. The CDR3 DNA reads as TGTGCCAGCAGCCAGATAGGGACTAGCGTCTACAATGAGCAGTTCTTC.

The CDR3 sequence: CASSVQGISGANVLTF. CDR3 nucleotides: TGCGCCAGCAGCGTACAGGGGATCTCTGGGGCCAACGTCCTGACTTTC. The chain carries TRBV5-1 and TRBJ2-6; 7 bases map to TRBD1. Germline lookup yields CDR1 SGHRS and CDR2 YFSETQ. With V trimmed by 4 bases and J by 0 bases, 4 bases remained unmatched. This CDR3 contains 16 residues.

The chain is built from TRBV4-1 and TRBJ1-4; possibly TRBD1 for D (5 bases). Between the trimmed V and J ends, which lost 7 bases and 8 bases, there was a span of 14 bases. CDR1 MGHRA and CDR2 YSYEKL come from the germline V gene. CDR3 size: 13 residues. CDR3 sequence (DNA): TGCGCCAGCACTATTTCGGGGACCGAAAAACTGTTTTTT. Translating gives CASTISGTEKLFF.

The chain links TRBV28 to TRBJ2-1, with 7 bases aligning to TRBD1. V dropped 6 bases and J dropped 6; count of bases not matched to a gene: 11. The germline V gene encodes CDR1 MDHEN and CDR2 SYDVKM. The CDR3 contains 15 residues. The CDR3 reads CASSLLRGRRNEQFF. As DNA, the CDR3 is TGTGCCAGCAGCTTGCTGAGGGGGCGCCGCAATGAGCAGTTCTTC.

The CDR3 DNA is TGTGCCAGCAGTCGAACCGGGACAGGGGCCTATGGCTACACCTTC. Translating gives CASSRTGTGAYGYTF. V is TRBV28 and J is TRBJ1-2, with 10 bases identical to TRBD1. This CDR3 has 15 residues. V gave up 5 bases and J gave up 4 bases; unmatched junction bases: 7. CDR1 and CDR2 (germline): MDHEN, SYDVKM.

The chain links TRBV2 to TRBJ2-5; D not resolved. Trimming removed 5 bases from V and 1 base from J, with 5 bases in between. Germline V lookup: CDR1 SNHLY, CDR2 FYNNEI. The length of the CDR3 is 12 residues. The CDR3, as DNA: TGTGCCAGCAGTTACAGCCAAGAGACCCAGTACTTC. It encodes CASSYSQETQYF.

The V and J genes are TRBV11-2 and TRBJ2-7; 7 nucleotides line up with TRBD2. Germline CDR1 and CDR2: SGHAT and FQNNGV. Unmatched junction bases numbered 9, after V lost 6 bases and J lost 1 base. This CDR3 is built from 15 residues. This CDR3 reads CASRPPGLRSYEQYF. The CDR3 nucleotides are TGTGCCAGCAGGCCTCCGGGACTACGTTCCTACGAGCAGTACTTC. Supplemented by reference TRBV11-2 and TRBJ2-7, the full variable domain reads EAGVAQSPRYKIIEKRQSVAFWCNPISGHATLYWYQQILGQGPKLLIQFQNNGVVDDSQLPKDRFSAERLKGVDSTLKIQPAKLEDSAVYLCASRPPGLRSYEQYFGPGTRLTVT.

The chain combines TRBV18 with TRBJ1-2; TRBD1 matches 7 bases. The V gene's germline CDR1 is KGHSH and CDR2 LQKENI. After removal of 3 bases from V and 4 bases from J, the junction contained 11 bases not matched to a gene. The CDR3 runs to 16 residues. The CDR3 loop is CASSPFSGTERYGYTF. The CDR3 coding sequence is TGTGCCAGCTCACCTTTTAGCGGGACAGAACGCTATGGCTACACCTTC.

V and J are TRBV6-5 and TRBJ2-1; the match to TRBD2 covers 7 bases. The germline V gene has CDR1 MNHEY and CDR2 SVGAGI. CDR3 length equals 15 residues. The trim removed 6 bases at V and 2 bases at J, leaving 7 bases unmatched. CDR3 sequence reads: CASSSSGTTYNEQFF. CDR3 bases: TGTGCCAGCAGCTCTTCCGGGACTACCTACAATGAGCAGTTCTTC.

The chain has TRBV6-5 and TRBJ2-7; possibly TRBD2 for D (5 bases). This CDR3 is 15 amino acids long. V lost 6 bases, J lost 1 base, and 16 bases lay in between. Germline CDR1 is MNHEY and CDR2 is SVGAGI. CDR3 in amino acids: CASRPTGVGSYEQYF. Written as DNA, the CDR3 is TGTGCCAGCAGGCCGACCGGGGTAGGATCCTACGAGCAGTACTTC.

The CDR3 reads CASSYSGPSNTGELFF. The CDR3 DNA reads as TGTGCCAGCAGTTACTCCGGGCCCTCGAACACCGGGGAGCTGTTTTTT. This rearrangement joins TRBV6-5 to TRBJ2-2; no firm D call. CDR3 length equals 16 residues. The germline V and J ends were trimmed by 0 bases and 0 bases, with 8 bases remaining between them. Per germline, CDR1 MNHEY and CDR2 SVGAGI.

The chain links TRBV28 to TRBJ2-3, with 7 bases fitting TRBD1. The CDR3 is made up of 14 amino acids. V dropped 6 bases and J dropped 7; count of bases not matched to a gene: 10. From germline, CDR1 is MDHEN and CDR2 SYDVKM. CDR3 sequence: CASRVTGRSNTQYF. The CDR3 coding sequence is TGTGCCAGCAGGGTGACAGGGCGATCGAATACGCAGTATTTT.

The chain joins TRBV29-1 to TRBJ2-7; TRBD1 aligns across 9 bases. This CDR3 contains 12 residues. Germline V gene data show CDR1 as SQVTM and CDR2 as ANQGSEA. V shed 5 bases, J shed 5 bases, and the junction held 4 bases outside the gene matches. For the CDR3, the DNA is TGCAGCGTTAACAGGGGGCTCAACGAGCAGTACTTC. Amino acids: CSVNRGLNEQYF.